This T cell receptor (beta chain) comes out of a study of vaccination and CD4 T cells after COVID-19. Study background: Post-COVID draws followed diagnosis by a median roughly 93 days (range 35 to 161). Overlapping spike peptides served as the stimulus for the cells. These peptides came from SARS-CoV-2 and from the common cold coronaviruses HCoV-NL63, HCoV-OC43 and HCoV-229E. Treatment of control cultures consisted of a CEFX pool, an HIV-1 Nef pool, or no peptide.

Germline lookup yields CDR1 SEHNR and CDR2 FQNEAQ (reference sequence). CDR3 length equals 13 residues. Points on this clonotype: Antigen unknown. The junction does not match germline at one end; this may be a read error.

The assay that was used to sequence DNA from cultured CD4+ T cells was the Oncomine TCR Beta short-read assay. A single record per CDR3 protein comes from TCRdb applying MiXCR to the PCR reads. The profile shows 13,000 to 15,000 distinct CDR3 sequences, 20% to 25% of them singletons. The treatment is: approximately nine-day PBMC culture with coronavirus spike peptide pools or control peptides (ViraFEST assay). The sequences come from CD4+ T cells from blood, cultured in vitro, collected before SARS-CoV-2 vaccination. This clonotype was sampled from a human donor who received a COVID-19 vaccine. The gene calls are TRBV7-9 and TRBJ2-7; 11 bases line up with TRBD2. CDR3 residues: CASSSASGGPADF. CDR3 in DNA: TGTGCCAGCAGTTCAGCTAGCGGGGGGCCCGCGGACTTC.